This is a list of T cell receptor beta chains from one sample in a study of molecular identifiers for immune sequencing clone quantification. TCRdb processed the PCR reads anew with MiXCR; each CDR3 protein has one entry. The data hold approximately 590,000 distinct CDR3 sequences, with 25% observed a single time. The specimen sequenced was naive CD8+ T cells from blood, with Jurkat cell RNA spiked in. These receptors were collected from a human donor in good health. Some libraries in this study had Jurkat cell RNA spiked in. Both conserved end residues are part of each CDR3. The D gene is left open where the match is weak. Clone size is not always given. Where it is, it says once, few, many or a class for expanded clones.

TRBJ2-7,once,-,TRBV7-8,TGTGCCAGCAGCTTACTCCGGGGAGTGTCCGAGGAGTACTTC,CASSLLRGVSEEYF
TRBJ2-5,many,-,TRBV7-9,TGTGCCAGCAGCTCCGCCGACAGAGAGACCCAGTACTTC,CASSSADRETQYF
TRBJ2-6,-,-,TRBV3-1,TGTGCCAGCAGCCCCCGGGACAACGGCTTCTCTGGGGCCAACGTCCTGACTTTC,CASSPRDNGFSGANVLTF
TRBJ2-3,many,TRBD2,TRBV3-1,TGTGCCAGCAGCCACGGGACTAGCGGAGATACGCAGTATTTT,CASSHGTSGDTQYF
TRBJ2-7,-,TRBD2,TRBV27,TGTGCCAGCAGACTCAGATTAGCGGGAGGTTCCTACGAGCAGTACTTC,CASRLRLAGGSYEQYF
TRBJ2-5,-,-,TRBV28,TGTGCCAGCAGTAGTTGGGCAATGGAAGAGACCCAGTACTTC,CASSSWAMEETQYF
TRBJ2-7,-,-,TRBV7-9,TGTGCCAGCAGCCACCCCAGGGACCACTACGAGCAGTACTTC,CASSHPRDHYEQYF
TRBJ1-5,-,-,TRBV10-3,TGTGCCACCGCAGGGGAGGGACAGCCCCAGCATTTT,CATAGEGQPQHF
TRBJ2-7,-,-,TRBV7-6,TGTGCCAGCAGCTTAGCGGCGGCGGGATACAAGCAGTACTTC,CASSLAAAGYKQYF
TRBJ2-6,many,-,TRBV18,TGTGCCAGCTCACCACCGGAAGGGGTTGGGGCCAACGTCCTGACTTTC,CASSPPEGVGANVLTF
TRBJ1-5,-,-,TRBV7-9,TGTGCCAGCAGCTTGGGAACAGATGCGCAGCATTTT,CASSLGTDAQHF
TRBJ2-7,few,-,TRBV2,TGTGCCAGCAGGGAGGACAGATCGGGTTTCTCCGAGCAGTACTTC,CASREDRSGFSEQYF
TRBJ2-7,many,-,TRBV5-6,TGTGCCAGCAGCTTGGTCCGGGACGGAAATCTTGGCGAGCAGTACTTC,CASSLVRDGNLGEQYF
TRBJ1-5,many,-,TRBV2,TGTGCCAGTAACACAGATCAGCCCCAGCATTTT,CASNTDQPQHF
TRBJ2-1,-,-,TRBV11-2,TGTGCCAGCAGCTCACTAAACAGGGTTGAGAGTGAGCAGTTCTTC,CASSSLNRVESEQFF
TRBJ1-1,many,TRBD1,TRBV5-1,TGCGCCAGCAGCTTGCTGGGACAGGAGATTGAAGCTTTCTTT,CASSLLGQEIEAFF
TRBJ2-1,many,-,TRBV7-9,TGTGCCAGCAGCTTAACAACTAGCCCCCACAATGAGCAGTTCTTC,CASSLTTSPHNEQFF
TRBJ2-1,few,-,TRBV16,TGTGCCAGCAGCCAATATGAGGTAACGGGGATTGAGCAGTTCTTC,CASSQYEVTGIEQFF
TRBJ2-2,many,-,TRBV9,TGTGCCAGCAGGAAGGACACCGGGGAGCTGTTTTTT,CASRKDTGELFF
TRBJ1-4,few,-,TRBV19,TGTGCCAGTAGTATATGGGGGCGCGGTGAAAAACTGTTTTTT,CASSIWGRGEKLFF